In its sample, the clone carrying this T cell receptor (beta chain) was seen many times. Its antigen remains unidentified. This entry is derived from a study of T-cell reconstitution after alpha-beta-depleted transplantation in children. TCRbeta library preparation incorporated unique molecular identifiers. TCRdb itself ran the PCR reads through MiXCR, one entry per CDR3 protein. The data contain 200,000 to 250,000 distinct CDR3 sequences, 9.5% to 13% of them seen just once; the ten biggest clones take up under 30%. The CDR3 is 14 residues long. Trimming took off 0 bases at V and 5 bases at J, with 8 bases between the two ends. Germline V gives CDR1 SGHRS, CDR2 YFSETQ. Study findings and constraints: At around two months after transplant, the alpha-beta T cells were reportedly derived from several hundred expanded clones that came from non-depleted graft cells.

The chain carries TRBV5-1 and TRBJ2-2; D is unresolved. The input for sequencing was PBMCs, taken before TCRalphabeta/CD19-depleted stem cell transplant. The sequence was collected from a child younger than two with acute myeloid leukemia, due to receive a stem cell transplant. CDR3 nucleotide sequence: TGCGCCAGCAGCTTGGAAGGGCGGACCGGGGAGCTGTTTTTT. It codes for CASSLEGRTGELFF. The complete variable domain, with remaining parts taken from reference TRBV5-1 and TRBJ2-2, reads KAGVTQTPRYLIKTRGQQVTLSCSPISGHRSVSWYQQTPGQGLQFLFEYFSETQRNKGNFPGRFSGRQFSNSRSEMNVSTLELGDSALYLCASSLEGRTGELFFGEGSRLTVL.